This TCR beta chain derives from a study of human T cells and chemical hapten exposure. Time point noted: patch test 1, 2 weeks after DPC sensitization. Treatment in this sample: therapeutic diphenylcyclopropenone sensitization with weekly scalp DPC. The starting material, unfractionated whole blood, was used for total RNA extraction. V was trimmed by 3 bases and J by 0 bases, leaving 9 bases between them. The V gene's germline CDR1 is MDHEN and CDR2 SYDVKM. The CDR3 covers 16 residues. There are many counts of this clonotype. Individual cDNA molecules (in the library) carried attached unique molecular identifiers. TCRdb itself ran the RACE reads through MiXCR, one entry per CDR3 protein. The sample lists about 380,000 distinct CDR3 sequences, approximately 4.4% seen once, with about 2.2% in the top ten.

The chain joins TRBV28 to TRBJ1-6, with D hard to call. The receptor was isolated from a woman between 45 and 60 years old with alopecia areata. Some clones in this sample may be carry-over from other donors' samples. The sequencing here drew on whole blood, taken in connection with sensitization to the hapten diphenylcyclopropenone (DPC). The CDR3 DNA reads TGTGCCAGCAGTTTTGCAGTGAGCTCCTATAATTCACCCCTCCACTTT. Translated: CASSFAVSSYNSPLHF. The full variable domain, in which reference TRBV28 and TRBJ1-6 provide the parts outside the CDR3, is DVKVTQSSRYLVKRTGEKVFLECVQDMDHENMFWYRQDPGLGLRLIYFSYDVKMKEKGDIPEGYSVSREKKERFSLILESASTNQTSMYLCASSFAVSSYNSPLHFGNGTRLTVT.